This T cell receptor (beta chain) was recovered during a study of cytomegalovirus exposure and HLA in healthy donors. The wider study: It was reported in a later analysis that the approximately 110 validation repertoires used the same platform as the roughly 700 first-cohort repertoires.

V was shortened by 5 bases and J by 0 bases, with 25 bases between the two germline ends. Germline CDR1 is GTSNPN and CDR2 is SVGIG (reference sequence). The CDR3 has 18 amino acids. Assay: immunoSEQ multiplex PCR; the TCRdb copy retains only in-frame clones and omits some. The sample contains roughly 120,000 clones, 70% to 90% of which appear only once. The study, taken as a whole, reports: Specificity for CMV antigens was confirmed in vitro for a few of the CMV-associated chains.

The validation cohort, a group of roughly 120 subjects, included the donors and was separate from the approximately 650-subject first cohort. With regard to this clone: Its antigen remains unknown.

Specimen: PBMCs. The chain has TRBV30 and TRBJ1-2; perhaps TRBD1 as D (5 bases). The clonotype originates from a woman between 25 and 40 years old in good health and CMV-seronegative. The CDR3 loop reads CAWGVISPVETANYGYTF. For the CDR3, the DNA is TGTGCCTGGGGGGTAATTTCCCCGGTCGAGACAGCTAACTATGGCTACACCTTC.